This is a list of T cell receptor beta chains from one sample in a study of blood T cell repertoires in COVID-19. The method was immunoSEQ multiplex PCR; TCRdb's version includes in-frame clones alone and lacks a portion of them. This table holds 250,000 or so clones, 85% to 90% found once. The sequencing sample was made of peripheral blood. The receptors come from a woman aged 40 to 49 who had recovered from COVID-19. The CDR3 runs from the conserved cysteine through the conserved F or W. Fields, in order: V gene, CDR3 length, J gene, CDR3 protein.

v_call: TRBV19; cdr3_length: 15; j_call: TRBJ1-5; cdr3_aa: CASRTGSGAGQPQHF
v_call: TRBV27; cdr3_length: 15; j_call: TRBJ1-2; cdr3_aa: CASSLVGTVNYGYTF
v_call: TRBV7-8; cdr3_length: 15; j_call: TRBJ1-2; cdr3_aa: CASSPWTEQLYGYTF
v_call: TRBV30; cdr3_length: 14; j_call: TRBJ2-3; cdr3_aa: CALQRGPAGDTQYF
v_call: TRBV11-2; cdr3_length: 16; j_call: TRBJ2-1; cdr3_aa: CASSPDGAGPHNEQFF
v_call: TRBV7-2; cdr3_length: 15; j_call: TRBJ1-4; cdr3_aa: CASSLDSATNEKLFF
v_call: TRBV13; cdr3_length: 15; j_call: TRBJ2-5; cdr3_aa: CASSFPSGGQETQYF
v_call: TRBV3-1/TRBV3-2; cdr3_length: 15; j_call: TRBJ1-2; cdr3_aa: CASSLGAASNYGYTF
v_call: TRBV5-6; cdr3_length: 15; j_call: TRBJ2-7; cdr3_aa: CASSGIAGNSYEQYF
v_call: TRBV5-1; cdr3_length: 13; j_call: TRBJ2-7; cdr3_aa: CASSLNRPYEQYF
v_call: TRBV10-3; cdr3_length: 13; j_call: TRBJ2-1; cdr3_aa: CAISEGAASEQFF
v_call: TRBV7-9; cdr3_length: 14; j_call: TRBJ1-1; cdr3_aa: CASRFRGGNTEAFF
v_call: TRBV4-3; cdr3_length: 16; j_call: TRBJ2-7; cdr3_aa: CASSQDTRSGSYEQYF
v_call: TRBV5-4; cdr3_length: 14; j_call: TRBJ1-2; cdr3_aa: CASSPGRSNYGYTF
v_call: TRBV18; cdr3_length: 14; j_call: TRBJ2-5; cdr3_aa: CASSPPTQQETQYF
v_call: TRBV7-2; cdr3_length: 16; j_call: TRBJ2-2; cdr3_aa: CASSLRRVFNTGELFF
v_call: TRBV2; cdr3_length: 15; j_call: TRBJ2-7; cdr3_aa: CASRQDIQSSYEQYF
v_call: TRBV7-9; cdr3_length: 14; j_call: TRBJ1-2; cdr3_aa: CASSVTRQGEDYTF
v_call: TRBV18; cdr3_length: 15; j_call: TRBJ2-1; cdr3_aa: CASSPYQGQLNEQFF
v_call: TRBV30; cdr3_length: 14; j_call: TRBJ2-7; cdr3_aa: CAWSRWAGAREQYF
v_call: TRBV3-1/TRBV3-2; cdr3_length: 14; j_call: TRBJ1-2; cdr3_aa: CASKRDMKSYGYTF
v_call: TRBV19; cdr3_length: 13; j_call: TRBJ2-5; cdr3_aa: CASSISGSETQYF
v_call: TRBV2; cdr3_length: 13; j_call: TRBJ1-1; cdr3_aa: CASRIRPDTEAFF
v_call: TRBV7-6; cdr3_length: 15; j_call: TRBJ2-7; cdr3_aa: CASSLSGGGAGEQYF
v_call: TRBV19; cdr3_length: 13; j_call: TRBJ1-2; cdr3_aa: CASGRGGNYGYTF
v_call: TRBV5-1; cdr3_length: 13; j_call: TRBJ1-5; cdr3_aa: CASRADSNQPQHF
v_call: TRBV12-5; cdr3_length: 16; j_call: TRBJ1-4; cdr3_aa: CASGLVEGLANEKLFF
v_call: TRBV11-3; cdr3_length: 18; j_call: TRBJ2-3; cdr3_aa: CASSKGLAGDASTDTQYF
v_call: TRBV5-1; cdr3_length: 16; j_call: TRBJ2-1; cdr3_aa: CASSLGGSSLYNEQFF
v_call: TRBV20-1; cdr3_length: 13; j_call: TRBJ1-2; cdr3_aa: CSASQQVFHGYTF
v_call: TRBV9; cdr3_length: 14; j_call: TRBJ2-3; cdr3_aa: CASSVRRGADTQYF
v_call: TRBV19; cdr3_length: 16; j_call: TRBJ2-4; cdr3_aa: CASTPPGQGTKNIQYF
v_call: TRBV2; cdr3_length: 15; j_call: TRBJ2-3; cdr3_aa: CASSGWGGAADTQYF
v_call: TRBV6-5; cdr3_length: 15; j_call: TRBJ2-7; cdr3_aa: CASSYGLGRAYEQYF
v_call: TRBV28; cdr3_length: 14; j_call: TRBJ2-5; cdr3_aa: CASSFRGTSHPGDF
v_call: TRBV18; cdr3_length: 14; j_call: TRBJ1-1; cdr3_aa: CASSPPGRGTEAFF
v_call: TRBV19; cdr3_length: 11; j_call: TRBJ1-1; cdr3_aa: CASSMGLEAFF
v_call: TRBV18; cdr3_length: 13; j_call: TRBJ1-2; cdr3_aa: CASSSQGSYGYTF
v_call: TRBV7-9; cdr3_length: 12; j_call: TRBJ1-2; cdr3_aa: CASTRDSYGYTF
v_call: TRBV14; cdr3_length: 14; j_call: TRBJ1-6; cdr3_aa: CASRGTGLNSPLHF
v_call: TRBV5-6; cdr3_length: 14; j_call: TRBJ2-7; cdr3_aa: CASSLGETQYEQYF
v_call: TRBV18; cdr3_length: 18; j_call: TRBJ1-2; cdr3_aa: CASSPRGGSYPLLYGYTF
v_call: TRBV30; cdr3_length: 14; j_call: TRBJ1-1; cdr3_aa: CAWSRQGRGAEAFF
v_call: TRBV4-2; cdr3_length: 15; j_call: TRBJ2-2; cdr3_aa: CASSFYSEGPGELFF
v_call: TRBV30; cdr3_length: 12; j_call: TRBJ1-1; cdr3_aa: CAWSFGNTEAFF
v_call: TRBV13; cdr3_length: 19; j_call: TRBJ1-3; cdr3_aa: CASSLVPILGDSSGNTIYF
v_call: TRBV19; cdr3_length: 14; j_call: TRBJ1-2; cdr3_aa: CASSIDRDNYGYTF